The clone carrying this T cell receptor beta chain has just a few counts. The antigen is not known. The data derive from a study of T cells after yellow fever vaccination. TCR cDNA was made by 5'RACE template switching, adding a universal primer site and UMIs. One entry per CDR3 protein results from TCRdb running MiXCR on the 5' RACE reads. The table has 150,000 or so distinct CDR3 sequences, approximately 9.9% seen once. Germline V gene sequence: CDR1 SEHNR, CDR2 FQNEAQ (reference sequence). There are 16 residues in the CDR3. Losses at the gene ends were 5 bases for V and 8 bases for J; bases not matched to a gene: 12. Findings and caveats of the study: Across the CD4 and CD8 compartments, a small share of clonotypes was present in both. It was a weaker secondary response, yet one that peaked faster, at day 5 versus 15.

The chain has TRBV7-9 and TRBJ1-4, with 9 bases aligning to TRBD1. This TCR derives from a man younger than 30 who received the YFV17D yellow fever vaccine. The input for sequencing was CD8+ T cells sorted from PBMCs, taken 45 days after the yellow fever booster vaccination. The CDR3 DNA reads TGTGCCAGCAGCGACTATTCGACAGGGGGGAAAGAAAAACTGTTTTTT. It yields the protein CASSDYSTGGKEKLFF. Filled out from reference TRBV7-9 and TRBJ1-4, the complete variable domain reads DTGVSQNPRHKITKRGQNVTFRCDPISEHNRLYWYRQTLGQGPEFLTYFQNEAQLEKSRLLSDRFSAERPKGSFSTLEIQRTEQGDSAMYLCASSDYSTGGKEKLFFGSGTQLSVL.